This T cell receptor (beta chain) was identified during a study of T cell changes during pregnancy in multiple sclerosis. Libraries were prepared by immunoSEQ multiplex PCR; TCRdb keeps only in-frame clonotypes and omits some of them. In the table there are some 80,000 clones, about 91% of which are singletons. The input for sequencing was peripheral blood, taken before pregnancy. This TCR was recovered from a female donor with multiple sclerosis, enrolled in a pregnancy study.

The CDR3 DNA is TGTGCCAGCAGCCAGACAGGGGAGCATGAGCAGTTCTTC. Encoded protein: CASSQTGEHEQFF. This chain uses TRBV9 with TRBJ2-1, with TRBD1 matching 8 bases. From germline, CDR1 is SGDLS and CDR2 YYNGEE. The J segment lost 8 bases and the V segment lost 4 bases, leaving 5 bases of the junction unmatched. The CDR3 sequence is 13 residues long.